These T cell receptor beta chains were read from a single sample in a study of cytomegalovirus exposure and HLA in healthy donors. Libraries were prepared by immunoSEQ multiplex PCR; TCRdb keeps only in-frame clonotypes and omits some of them. This table holds around 170,000 clones, about 88% found once. Specimen: PBMCs. The receptors originated from a man aged 18 to 29 in good health and CMV-seronegative. The CDR3 runs from the conserved cysteine through the conserved F or W. The D gene is left open where the match is weak. Only some rows state a clone size, as once, few, many or a class for expanded clones.

j_gene,v_gene,abundance,d_gene,CDR3nt,CDR3aa
TRBJ1-5,TRBV5-8,.,TRBD1,TGTGCCAGCAACCCGGGACAGGGGCCTCAGCCCCAGCATTTT,CASNPGQGPQPQHF
TRBJ2-7,TRBV29-1,.,TRBD2,TGCAGCGTTAAGACTAGCGGAGTTGTGGAGCAGTACTTC,CSVKTSGVVEQYF
TRBJ1-1,TRBV28,.,.,TGTGCCAGCAGCACATCCAGGAACACTGAAGCTTTCTTT,CASSTSRNTEAFF
TRBJ1-5,TRBV11-2,few,.,TGTGCCAGCAGCTTAACCCCCGGTTTTCAGCCCCAGCATTTT,CASSLTPGFQPQHF
TRBJ2-4,TRBV19,.,TRBD1,TGTGCCAGTACCCCAAAATCCCGGGACAGAGAAAACATTCAGTACTTC,CASTPKSRDRENIQYF
TRBJ1-1,TRBV27,.,TRBD1,TGTGCCAGCAGGACAGGGACTAACACTGAAGCTTTCTTT,CASRTGTNTEAFF
TRBJ1-2,TRBV5-1,.,TRBD1,TGCGCCAGCAGCTTGGATGGGACAGGGAGCGGAATTGACTATGGCTACACCTTC,CASSLDGTGSGIDYGYTF
TRBJ2-7,TRBV7-9,.,.,TGTGCCAGCAGCTTCAGGGCCGGTATGGACGAGCAGTACTTC,CASSFRAGMDEQYF
TRBJ2-3,TRBV7-8,.,TRBD1,TGTGCCAGCAGCTCGCCCGGGACAGGGTCGGATACGCAGTATTTT,CASSSPGTGSDTQYF
TRBJ2-7,TRBV6-5,few,.,TGTGCCAGCAGATGGGACGGGAGCTCCTACGAGCAGTACTTC,CASRWDGSSYEQYF
TRBJ1-2,TRBV27,.,.,TGTGCCAGCAGTCCCCTGACCGGGGAGGGGTATGGCTACACCTTC,CASSPLTGEGYGYTF
TRBJ2-3,TRBV4-2,few,TRBD2,TGTGCCAGCAGCCAAGGAGGGACTAGCCCTAGCACAGATACGCAGTATTTT,CASSQGGTSPSTDTQYF
TRBJ2-2,TRBV4-1,.,.,TGCGCCAGCAGCCTTAGAATAGATACCGGGGAGCTGTTTTTT,CASSLRIDTGELFF
TRBJ2-7,TRBV4-1,many,.,TGCGCCAGCAGCCAAAGCGGTTCCCAGGTCGACCGCGAGCAGTACTTC,CASSQSGSQVDREQYF
TRBJ1-1,TRBV5-1,.,TRBD1,TGCGCCAGCAGCTTTAGGGGGCCCCAGGACACTGAAGCTTTCTTT,CASSFRGPQDTEAFF
TRBJ2-5,TRBV27,once,TRBD2,TGTGCCAGCAGTTTTTTCCCTCCGGGGGGAGCACAAGAGACCCAGTACTTC,CASSFFPPGGAQETQYF
TRBJ1-1,TRBV5-1,.,.,TGCGCCAGCAGCTTGGAGGCGGGGACGAACACTGAAGCTTTCTTT,CASSLEAGTNTEAFF
TRBJ2-3,TRBV5-6,few,TRBD2,TGTGCCAGCAGCTTTGTACTAGCGGGAGTTTTTGATACGCAGTATTTT,CASSFVLAGVFDTQYF
TRBJ2-1,TRBV27,.,TRBD1,TGTGCCAGCAGTTCCATCGGGACAGGGGACAATGAGCAGTTCTTC,CASSSIGTGDNEQFF
TRBJ2-5,TRBV2,.,.,TGTGCCAGCATGGAGTTAGAAGAGACCCAGTACTTC,CASMELEETQYF
TRBJ1-2,TRBV19,once,TRBD1,TGTGCCACCAGGGGGACAGCTCTCGACTTTACTAACTATGGCTACACCTTC,CATRGTALDFTNYGYTF
TRBJ1-2,TRBV6-5,.,.,TGTGCCAGCATTCCCCCGAGAGGGGGAGGCTACACCTTC,CASIPPRGGGYTF
TRBJ1-2,TRBV6-6,.,TRBD1,TGTGCCAGCAGTCCATCCGACAGGGGGGATAACTATGGCTACACCTTC,CASSPSDRGDNYGYTF
TRBJ1-3,TRBV5-4,once,TRBD1,TGTGCCAGCAGCCTGGGACAGTCCTCTGGAAACACCATATATTTT,CASSLGQSSGNTIYF
TRBJ2-5,TRBV11-2,.,.,TGTGCCAGCAGCCCCGGACATTCCGCAGGTCGGGAGACCCAGTACTTC,CASSPGHSAGRETQYF
TRBJ2-7,TRBV5-1,.,.,TGCGCCAGTCTACTCGACAGTAGCTCCTACGAGCAGTACTTC,CASLLDSSSYEQYF
TRBJ2-7,TRBV29-1,.,.,TGCAGCGTGGGGGCTCCCTACGAGCAGTACTTC,CSVGAPYEQYF
TRBJ2-3,TRBV27,.,.,TGTGCCAGCAGTCGCCCGGGACTTAGCACAGATACGCAGTATTTT,CASSRPGLSTDTQYF
TRBJ1-2,TRBV28,once,.,TGTGCCAGCAGCCGCAGGGCTGGTGGCTACACCTTC,CASSRRAGGYTF
TRBJ2-3,TRBV2,once,TRBD2,TGTGCCAGCAGTGAAGCGCTTCCTCGGGAGGCGAGGGATACGCAGTATTTT,CASSEALPREARDTQYF
TRBJ2-6,TRBV28,.,.,TGTGCCAGCAGTTTTAGTTCTGGGGCCAACGTCCTGACTTTC,CASSFSSGANVLTF
TRBJ2-7,TRBV28,.,TRBD2,TGTGCCAGCAGTATCCGGACTAGCGGAATAAAATACGAGCAGTACTTC,CASSIRTSGIKYEQYF
TRBJ2-3,TRBV7-9,.,TRBD2,TGTGCCAGCAGCTTTATAGTTAGCGGGAGCACAGATACGCAGTATTTT,CASSFIVSGSTDTQYF
TRBJ1-5,TRBV7-2,.,.,TGTGCCAGCAGCTTAGTCATGGGGTCAGGGCCTAATCAGCCCCAGCATTTT,CASSLVMGSGPNQPQHF
TRBJ1-2,TRBV6-6,.,.,TGTGCCAGCAGTTATGTGGGAGGCTATGGCTACACCTTC,CASSYVGGYGYTF
TRBJ1-1,TRBV30,.,TRBD1,TGTGCCTGGAGTAAATCCGGGACAGGGTGGAACACTGAAGCTTTCTTT,CAWSKSGTGWNTEAFF
TRBJ2-1,TRBV7-7,.,.,TGTGCTAGCAGCTTAGGAACCGGGATCGACAATGAGCAGTTCTTC,CASSLGTGIDNEQFF
TRBJ2-1,TRBV11-1,.,TRBD2,TGTGCCAGCAGCGGGACCGGGACTACATACAATGAGCAGTTCTTC,CASSGTGTTYNEQFF
TRBJ1-2,TRBV27,few,TRBD1,TGTGCCAGCAGAGAGGGGGCGAGTTATGGCTACACCTTC,CASREGASYGYTF
TRBJ2-7,TRBV5-4,.,TRBD1,TGTGCCAGCAGCAAGCCCGGGACAGGGGGCCTCGAGCAGTACTTC,CASSKPGTGGLEQYF
TRBJ1-5,TRBV28,.,.,.,CASSTSTGIQPQHF
TRBJ1-1,TRBV7-9,.,TRBD1,TGTGCCAGCAGCCTACTTGGGACAGGGGACACTGAAGCTTTCTTT,CASSLLGTGDTEAFF
TRBJ2-1,TRBV29-1,.,TRBD2,TGCAGCGTCTTGAGCGGGGGCTCCTACAATGAGCAGTTCTTC,CSVLSGGSYNEQFF
TRBJ1-1,TRBV4-1,.,TRBD1,TGCGCCAGCAGCCAAGGAGACAGGGGCATGAACACTGAAGCTTTCTTT,CASSQGDRGMNTEAFF
TRBJ2-5,TRBV6-5,.,.,TGTGCCAGCAGTTACTCGACAGGCGGGCGAGAGACCCAGTACTTC,CASSYSTGGRETQYF
TRBJ1-1,TRBV27,.,.,TGTGCCAGCAGTTTATGGGGGGGTGAAGCTTTCTTT,CASSLWGGEAFF
TRBJ1-5,TRBV4-1,.,.,TGCGCCAGCAGCCAAGACAGGGGAAGCAATCAGCCCCAGCATTTT,CASSQDRGSNQPQHF
TRBJ2-5,TRBV6-1,.,.,TGTGCCAGCAGTGTGCCGGGGAAAGAGACCCAGTACTTC,CASSVPGKETQYF
TRBJ2-7,TRBV28,few,TRBD1,TGTGCCAGCAGTTTCCCGGGACAGGGTAACTACGAGCAGTACTTC,CASSFPGQGNYEQYF
TRBJ1-2,TRBV11-2,.,.,TGTGCCAGCAGCTCCGAGGGTTCCGGCTACACCTTC,CASSSEGSGYTF
TRBJ1-2,TRBV2,.,TRBD1,TGTGCCAGCAGCCCATACAGGGGAGGCGGCCGTGGCTATGGCTACACCTTC,CASSPYRGGGRGYGYTF
TRBJ1-5,TRBV5-6,.,TRBD1,TGTGCCAGCAGCGGGGGGACAGGGGATCAGCCCCAGCATTTT,CASSGGTGDQPQHF
TRBJ2-3,TRBV7-7,.,TRBD2,TGTGCTAGCAGCTCTGGGCTAGCGGGGGGGCCAGATACGCAGTATTTT,CASSSGLAGGPDTQYF
TRBJ2-2,TRBV4-1,.,.,TGCGCCAGCAGCCAAGAGCACAGAGAGATAGCCGGGGAGCTGTTTTTT,CASSQEHREIAGELFF